This passage covers 29 T cell receptor beta chains from one sample sequenced in a study of cytomegalovirus exposure and HLA in healthy donors. 13 Jbeta primers and 60 Vbeta primers were used for the PCR. Some clones are missing from TCRdb's copy, which holds only in-frame ones; the method was immunoSEQ multiplex PCR. The sample has about 150,000 clones; roughly 73% are singletons. The sequenced material came from PBMCs. These receptor sequences come from a woman between 18 and 30 years old in good health and CMV-seronegative.

The chain employs TRBV7-2 and TRBJ2-1; 7 bases line up with TRBD2. CDR1 is SGHTA and CDR2 is FQGNSA in the germline V gene. Trimming at V came to 0 bases and at J to 4 bases, leaving 6 bases not matched to a gene. The CDR3 is 16 amino acids. The CDR3: CASSLAVSGVYNEQFF. Here the CDR3 DNA reads TGTGCCAGCAGCTTAGCGGTCAGCGGGGTTTACAATGAGCAGTTCTTC.

V and J are TRBV11-2 and TRBJ1-4; TRBD1 might be the D (5 bases). V was shortened by 1 base and J by 3 bases, with 9 bases between the two germline ends. The CDR3 contains 15 residues. The germline CDR1 and CDR2 sequences are SGHAT and FQNNGV. The chain's CDR3 is CASSLGGGSNEKLFF. The CDR3 nucleotides read TGTGCCAGCAGCTTAGGGGGGGGGTCTAATGAAAAACTGTTTTTT.

The chain combines TRBV5-8 with TRBJ2-5; 14 bases fit TRBD2. J gave up 4 bases and V 2 bases, and 4 bases lay outside the gene matches. This CDR3 region has 16 residues. CDR1 is SGHTS and CDR2 is YDEGEE in the germline V gene. In DNA form, the CDR3 reads TGTGCCAGCAGCTTCGGACTAGCGGGGGGTTCAGAGACCCAGTACTTC. This codes for CASSFGLAGGSETQYF.

This clone has just a few counts. This chain links TRBV18 with TRBJ2-2; weak D call: TRBD1 (6 bases). Looked up from germline, CDR1 is KGHSH and CDR2 is LQKENI. This CDR3 spans 15 amino acids. The V end lost 3 bases, the J end lost 0 bases, and 8 bases lay between the germline ends. The CDR3 is CASSPGTSNTGELFF. CDR3 nucleotides: TGTGCCAGCTCACCTGGGACATCGAACACCGGGGAGCTGTTTTTT.

J is TRBJ2-3 and V is TRBV7-9; no firm D call. V lost 3 bases and J 3 bases, leaving 7 bases between the germline ends. This CDR3 has 13 residues. Germline V gene data show CDR1 as SEHNR and CDR2 as FQNEAQ (reference sequence). Here the CDR3 DNA reads TGTGCCAGCAGCTTTACCACTACAGATACGCAGTATTTT. Its translation: CASSFTTTDTQYF.

The chain carries TRBV27 and TRBJ1-5; the match to TRBD1 covers 8 bases. CDR1 MNHEY and CDR2 SMNVEV come from the germline V gene (reference sequence). V shed 6 bases, J shed 7 bases, and the junction held 8 bases outside the gene matches. The CDR3 spans 14 residues. In DNA form, the CDR3 reads TGTGCCAGCAGCCTCGGCAGGGGGCTCCAGCCCCAGCATTTT. It encodes CASSLGRGLQPQHF.

This rearrangement joins TRBV10-3 to TRBJ1-2; the match to TRBD1 covers 9 bases. The CDR3 totals 17 residues. Germline trimming cut 3 bases from V and 4 bases from J; bases unmatched to any gene: 12. Germline V gives CDR1 ENHRY, CDR2 SYGVKD. The CDR3 DNA reads as TGTGCCATCAGTGAAGAGGCAAGACAGGGGGAGGGCTATGGCTACACCTTC. The encoded protein is CAISEEARQGEGYGYTF.

This clone showed up just once. The rearrangement links TRBV25-1 to TRBJ2-2; 12 bases fit TRBD2. Trimming cost V 7 bases and J 8 bases; bases outside gene matches: 8. This CDR3 region has 15 residues. Germline V gives CDR1 MGHDK, CDR2 SYGVNS. CDR3: CASTPSGGADGELFF. Written as DNA, the CDR3 is TGTGCCAGCACCCCTAGCGGGGGGGCCGATGGGGAGCTGTTTTTT.

In its sample, this clone was seen a few times. J is TRBJ1-4 and V is TRBV7-2; TRBD1 matches at 7 bases. The CDR3 runs to 14 residues. Germline CDR1 is SGHTA and CDR2 is FQGNSA. V lost 5 bases, J lost 7 bases, and 7 bases stayed unmatched. CDR3 in amino acids: CASSEAGGGEKLFF. As DNA, the CDR3 is TGTGCCAGCAGCGAGGCAGGGGGAGGTGAAAAACTGTTTTTT.

The rearrangement links TRBV14 to TRBJ1-1, with 10 bases fitting TRBD1. Germline V gene lookup returns CDR1 SGHDN and CDR2 FVKESK. This CDR3 has 14 amino acids. V shed 1 base, J shed 11 bases, and the junction held 7 bases outside the gene matches. Here the CDR3 reads CASSQARDRGSAFF. CDR3 DNA: TGTGCCAGCAGCCAAGCCCGGGACAGGGGTTCGGCTTTCTTT.

The chain carries TRBV5-4 and TRBJ2-7, with 8 bases lining up with TRBD1. Germline loops: CDR1 SGHNT, CDR2 YYREEE (reference sequence). The CDR3 totals 15 residues. Losses at the gene ends were 1 base for V and 5 bases for J; bases not matched to a gene: 8. CDR3 residues: CASSLTLDRVDEQYF. The CDR3 bases are TGTGCCAGCAGCTTGACTTTGGACAGGGTGGACGAGCAGTACTTC.

This clone was observed a few times. The chain joins TRBV5-7 to TRBJ2-1, with D possibly matching TRBD1 (5 bases). TRBV5-7 is identified as an open reading frame with a role that is uncertain. V dropped 4 bases and J dropped 15 bases, with 5 bases sitting between them. This CDR3 spans 8 amino acids. The CDR3 spells CASSRGFF. The CDR3 nucleotides are TGTGCCAGCAGCAGGGGGTTCTTC.

CDR3 sequence (DNA): TGTGCCAGCAACGACAGGGATCCCGGGGAGCTGTTTTTT. This gives the protein CASNDRDPGELFF. The chain carries TRBV6-6 and TRBJ2-2, with 7 bases lining up with TRBD1. Germline assignment: CDR1 MNHNY and CDR2 SVGAGI (reference sequence). Trimming took 7 bases from V and 6 from J; bases not matched to a gene: 5. The CDR3 spans 13 residues.

This clone was recorded a few times. The gene calls are TRBV30 and TRBJ1-6; D might be TRBD1 (6 bases). In germline, CDR1 is GTSNPN, CDR2 SVGIG (reference sequence). Trimming left V 2 bases short and J 1 base short, with 9 bases between. This CDR3 has 15 residues. CDR3 residues: CAWSMDSSYNSPLHF. As DNA, the CDR3 is TGTGCCTGGAGTATGGACAGTTCCTATAATTCACCCCTCCACTTT.

The V call is TRBV5-8, the J call TRBJ2-1; perhaps TRBD2 as D (5 bases). The V end was cut by 0 bases, the J end by 12 bases, with 13 bases between. This CDR3 has 13 amino acids. CDR1 is SGHTS and CDR2 is YDEGEE in the germline V gene. This chain's CDR3 is CASSLASGSRQFF. As DNA, the CDR3 is TGTGCCAGCAGCTTGGCCTCGGGGTCGAGGCAGTTCTTC.

V is TRBV5-6 and J is TRBJ2-3, with D possibly being TRBD2 (5 bases). The CDR3 has 13 residues. Germline assignment: CDR1 SGHDT and CDR2 YYEEEE. The germline V and J ends were trimmed by 5 bases and 6 bases, with 13 bases remaining between them. The CDR3 loop is CASSPPRADTQYF. In DNA, the CDR3 is TGTGCCAGCAGTCCCCCGCGGGCTGATACGCAGTATTTT.

The chain recombines TRBV30 with TRBJ1-2; D unresolved. Trimming left V 4 bases short and J 4 bases short, with 10 bases between. CDR1 GTSNPN and CDR2 SVGIG come from the germline V gene (reference sequence). This CDR3 is built from 12 residues. CDR3 bases: TGTGCCTGGACAGCCCGGGGCTATGGCTACACCTTC. Its protein is CAWTARGYGYTF.

This chain joins TRBV27 and TRBJ1-1; 8 nucleotides match TRBD1. The V gene end was trimmed by 3 bases and the J gene end by 7 bases; junction bases not matched to a gene: 7. The CDR3 consists of 14 residues. Germline V gives CDR1 MNHEY, CDR2 SMNVEV (reference sequence). CDR3 nucleotides: TGTGCCAGCAGTTTCAACAGGGGGTCATATGAAGCTTTCTTT. The encoded protein is CASSFNRGSYEAFF.

The chain joins TRBV6-6 to TRBJ1-1; maybe TRBD1 (6 bases). The CDR3 extends over 15 amino acids. Germline V lookup: CDR1 MNHNY, CDR2 SVGAGI (reference sequence). V shed 5 bases and J shed 6 bases, with 19 bases lying between them. The CDR3 DNA reads as TGTGCCAGCAGTCCGACGGGGGGGGCAAGGGCTGAAGCTTTCTTT. This gives the protein CASSPTGGARAEAFF.

The V gene is TRBV28, the J gene TRBJ1-5; TRBD1 might be the D (5 bases). This CDR3 has 16 residues. Trimming left V 4 bases short and J 0 bases short, with 13 bases between. Germline assignment: CDR1 MDHEN and CDR2 SYDVKM. This chain's CDR3 is CASSYPDINSNQPQHF. CDR3 bases: TGTGCCAGCAGTTATCCGGACATCAATAGCAATCAGCCCCAGCATTTT.

The rearrangement joins TRBV6-6 to TRBJ1-4, with TRBD1 matching 7 bases. With 2 bases clipped from V and 10 bases from J, the junction kept 4 bases outside the gene matches. The germline V gene has CDR1 MNHNY and CDR2 SVGAGI (reference sequence). The CDR3 has 13 amino acids. CDR3 sequence: CASSYDRVAKLFF. CDR3 nucleotide sequence: TGTGCCAGCAGTTACGACAGGGTTGCAAAACTGTTTTTT.

J is TRBJ2-7 and V is TRBV5-6, with D unclear. V was trimmed by 4 bases and J by 11 bases, leaving 13 bases between them. The CDR3 extends over 11 amino acids. Per germline, CDR1 SGHDT and CDR2 YYEEEE. The CDR3: CASSQAFGKYF. The CDR3 DNA sequence: TGTGCCAGCAGCCAAGCCTTCGGTAAGTACTTC.

The V and J genes are TRBV4-2 and TRBJ1-2, with a tentative D call TRBD1 (6 bases). The CDR3 runs 16 residues. The V and J ends lost 1 base and 5 bases respectively, with 17 bases between them. The germline V gene encodes CDR1 LGHNA and CDR2 YNFKEQ. Written as DNA, the CDR3 is TGTGCCAGCAGCCAAGCAAGCAAAGGGGGACCTTATGGCTACACCTTC. Amino acid sequence: CASSQASKGGPYGYTF.

This chain links TRBV2 with TRBJ2-7, with a weak D call TRBD1 (6 bases). This CDR3 is built from 14 residues. Per germline, CDR1 SNHLY and CDR2 FYNNEI. V shed 4 bases and J shed 4 bases, with 14 bases lying between them. CDR3 sequence (DNA): TGTGCCAGCAGTGTACAGGGAACCTCTTACGAGCAGTACGTC. As protein: CASSVQGTSYEQYV.

The chain combines TRBV6-1 with TRBJ1-2; 8 bases are a match to TRBD1. V was pared by 4 bases and J by 0 bases, with 10 bases of the junction left unmatched. Germline assignment: CDR1 MNHNS and CDR2 SASEGT. The CDR3 is 17 amino acids. The DNA for the CDR3 is TGTGCCAGCAGTGCGTGGTCAAACAGGGGGTCTAACTATGGCTACACCTTC. Its protein product is CASSAWSNRGSNYGYTF.

V gene TRBV6-1 combines with J gene TRBJ1-4; possibly TRBD1 for D (5 bases). The germline V gene encodes CDR1 MNHNS and CDR2 SASEGT. The CDR3 loop spans 14 amino acids. V was shortened by 4 bases and J by 2 bases, with 8 bases between the two germline ends. CDR3 coding DNA: TGTGCCAGCAGTGGGGGCAGGACTAATGAAAAACTGTTTTTT. Amino acids: CASSGGRTNEKLFF.

This clone was counted once. This chain links TRBV5-1 with TRBJ2-1; D is unclear. This CDR3 spans 13 amino acids. Germline CDR1 reads SGHRS; CDR2 reads YFSETQ. Trimming took 0 bases from V and 2 from J, leaving 3 bases between them. The CDR3 DNA reads as TGCGCCAGCAGCTTGGACACCTACAATGAGCAGTTCTTC. Encoded protein: CASSLDTYNEQFF.

The table lists this clone with a count of one. The chain uses TRBV4-1 and TRBJ2-7; 11 nucleotides line up with TRBD1. The CDR3 is 16 amino acids. Per the germline V gene, CDR1 is MGHRA and CDR2 is YSYEKL. V dropped 4 bases and J dropped 6; count of bases not matched to a gene: 11. The CDR3 loop reads CASSLGQGALGAEQYV. The CDR3 DNA follows: TGCGCCAGCAGCCTTGGACAGGGGGCCTTGGGGGCCGAGCAGTACGTC.

The chain recombines TRBV7-9 with TRBJ2-1; D not resolved. The ends were cut back, 5 bases at V and 9 bases at J, with 14 bases in the middle. Germline CDR1 is SEHNR and CDR2 is FQNEAQ (reference sequence). The CDR3 consists of 13 residues. The CDR3 loop is CASSPYGVGEQFF. CDR3 nucleotides: TGTGCCAGCAGCCCGTACGGTGTCGGTGAGCAGTTCTTC.